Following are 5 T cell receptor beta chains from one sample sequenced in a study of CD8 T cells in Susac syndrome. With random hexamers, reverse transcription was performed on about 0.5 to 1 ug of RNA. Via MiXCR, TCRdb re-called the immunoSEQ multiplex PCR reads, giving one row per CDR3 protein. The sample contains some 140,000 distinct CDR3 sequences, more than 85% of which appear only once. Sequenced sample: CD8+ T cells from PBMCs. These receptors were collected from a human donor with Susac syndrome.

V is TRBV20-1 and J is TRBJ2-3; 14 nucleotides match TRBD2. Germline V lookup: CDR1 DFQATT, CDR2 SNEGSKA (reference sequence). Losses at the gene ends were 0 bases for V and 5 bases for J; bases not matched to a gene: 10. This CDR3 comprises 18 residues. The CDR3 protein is CSARDPLGLAGGGDTQYF. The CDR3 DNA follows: TGCAGTGCTAGAGATCCCCTCGGACTAGCGGGAGGAGGAGATACGCAGTATTTT.

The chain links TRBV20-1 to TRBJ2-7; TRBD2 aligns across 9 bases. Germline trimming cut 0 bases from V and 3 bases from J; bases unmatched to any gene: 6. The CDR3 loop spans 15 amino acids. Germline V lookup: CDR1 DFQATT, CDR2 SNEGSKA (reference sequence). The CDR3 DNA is TGCAGTGCTAGAGATCTTAGCGGGAGTGACTACGAGCAGTACTTC. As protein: CSARDLSGSDYEQYF.

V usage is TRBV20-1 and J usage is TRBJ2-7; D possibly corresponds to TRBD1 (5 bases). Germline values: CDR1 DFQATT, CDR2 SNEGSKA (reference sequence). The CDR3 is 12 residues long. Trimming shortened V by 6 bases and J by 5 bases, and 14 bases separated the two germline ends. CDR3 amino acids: CSAPTAGHEQYF. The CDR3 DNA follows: TGCAGTGCCCCGACAGCAGGCCACGAGCAGTACTTC.

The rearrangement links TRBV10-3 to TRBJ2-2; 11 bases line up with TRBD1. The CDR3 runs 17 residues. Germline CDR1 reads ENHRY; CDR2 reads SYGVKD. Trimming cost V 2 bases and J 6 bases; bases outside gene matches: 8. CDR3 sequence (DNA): TGTGCCATCAGTGAGCCGGACAGGGGGCGAGTCGCCGGGGAGCTGTTTTTT. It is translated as CAISEPDRGRVAGELFF.

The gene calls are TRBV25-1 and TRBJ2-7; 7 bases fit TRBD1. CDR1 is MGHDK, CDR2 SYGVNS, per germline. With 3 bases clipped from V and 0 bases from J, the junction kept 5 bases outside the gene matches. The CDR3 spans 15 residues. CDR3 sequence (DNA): TGTGCCAGCAGTGACCCCTCAGGGGGCTCCTACGAGCAGTACTTC. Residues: CASSDPSGGSYEQYF.